This T cell receptor beta chain was found in a study of identical twins. Study-level findings and limits: High-abundance cord blood beta clonotypes had fewer insertions; memory repertoires showed none. Invariant cells of the MAIT and iNKT types might have partly distorted the zero-insertion analyses.

Unique molecular identifiers were present on cDNA, and template switching added a universal primer site. TCRdb redid the calling of the 5' RACE reads with MiXCR, one entry per CDR3 protein. The profile covers around 480,000 distinct CDR3 sequences, with roughly an eighth appearing a single time and approximately 1% taken by the ten largest. This clonotype has at least ten counts. Its antigen is not known. The CDR3 runs to 16 residues. Germline loops: CDR1 MNHEY, CDR2 SMNVEV (reference sequence). V was pared by 5 bases and J by 8 bases, with 21 bases between. The same sample was also studied in work on yellow fever vaccine responses in identical twins.

Sequences were obtained from CD4+ T cells sorted from blood. The chain joins TRBV27 to TRBJ1-4; D gene unclear. The TCR was taken from a woman younger than 30 in good health. DNA of the CDR3: TGTGCCAGCAGTCCAACATTCGACGGAGGGAGGGAAAAACTGTTTTTT. As protein: CASSPTFDGGREKLFF. The full variable domain, rest sourced from reference TRBV27 and TRBJ1-4, is EAQVTQNPRYLITVTGKKLTVTCSQNMNHEYMSWYRQDPGLGLRQIYYSMNVEVTDKGDVPEGYKVSRKEKRNFPLILESPSPNQTSLYFCASSPTFDGGREKLFFGSGTQLSVL.